The present T cell receptor (beta chain) was sequenced within a study of cytotoxic CD8 clonotypes in ibrutinib-treated CLL. Whole-study context: Per sample, productive templates averaged 255,043 and productive rearrangements averaged 94,082. Study findings and constraints: Baseline clonality exceeded age-matched healthy donors and tracked circulating CD8+ T-cell counts.

Notes on this clone: Its antigen remains unidentified.

Sequenced by immunoSEQ multiplex PCR; TCRdb stores in-frame clones only, minus some. The sample includes some 150,000 clones, approximately 77% of them seen just once. CDR3 length: 14 residues. V was pared by 10 bases and J by 2 bases, with 18 bases between. Germline V gene sequence: CDR1 ENHRY, CDR2 SYGVKD. The V and J genes are TRBV10-3 and TRBJ2-7, with D tentatively TRBD2 (9 bases). This clonotype was obtained from a human donor with chronic lymphocytic leukemia. This specimen consisted of PBMCs, obtained after 12 months of ibrutinib treatment. The CDR3 is CATGGGRATYEQYF. The CDR3 DNA is TGTGCCACAGGGGGCGGGAGGGCCACCTACGAGCAGTACTTC.